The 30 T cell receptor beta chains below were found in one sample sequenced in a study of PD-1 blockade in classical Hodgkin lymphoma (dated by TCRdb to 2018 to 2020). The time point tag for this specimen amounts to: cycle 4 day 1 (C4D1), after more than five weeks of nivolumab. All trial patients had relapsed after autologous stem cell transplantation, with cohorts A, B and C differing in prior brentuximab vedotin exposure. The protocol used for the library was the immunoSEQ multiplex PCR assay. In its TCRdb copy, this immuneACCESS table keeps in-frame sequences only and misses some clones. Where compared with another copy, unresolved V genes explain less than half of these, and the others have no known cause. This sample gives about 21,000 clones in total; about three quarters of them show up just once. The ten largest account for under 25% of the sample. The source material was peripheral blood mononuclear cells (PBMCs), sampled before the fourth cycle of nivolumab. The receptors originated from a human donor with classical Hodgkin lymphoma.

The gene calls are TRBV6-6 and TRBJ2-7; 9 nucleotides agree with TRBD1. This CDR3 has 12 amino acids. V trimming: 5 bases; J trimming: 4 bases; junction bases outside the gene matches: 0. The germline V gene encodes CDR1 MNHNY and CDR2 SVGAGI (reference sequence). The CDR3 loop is CASSDRGYEQYF. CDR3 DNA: TGTGCCAGCAGTGACAGGGGGTACGAGCAGTACTTC.

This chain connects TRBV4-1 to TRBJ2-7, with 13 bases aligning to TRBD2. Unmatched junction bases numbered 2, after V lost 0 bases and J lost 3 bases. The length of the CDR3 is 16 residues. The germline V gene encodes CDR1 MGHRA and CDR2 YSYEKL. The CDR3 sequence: CASSQELAGGFYEQYF. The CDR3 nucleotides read TGCGCCAGCAGCCAAGAACTAGCGGGAGGGTTCTACGAGCAGTACTTC.

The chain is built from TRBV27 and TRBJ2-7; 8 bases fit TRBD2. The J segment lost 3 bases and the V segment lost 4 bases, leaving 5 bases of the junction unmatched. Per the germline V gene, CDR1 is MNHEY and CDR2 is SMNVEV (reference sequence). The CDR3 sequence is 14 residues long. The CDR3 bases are TGTGCCAGCAGTTACAGCGGGAGTATCTACGAGCAGTACTTC. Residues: CASSYSGSIYEQYF.

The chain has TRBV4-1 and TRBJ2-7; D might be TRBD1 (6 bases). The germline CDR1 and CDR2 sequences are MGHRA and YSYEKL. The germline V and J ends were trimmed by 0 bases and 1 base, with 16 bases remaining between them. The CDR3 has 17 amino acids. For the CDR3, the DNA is TGCGCCAGCAGCCAAGATACCGGGACAACAGGGTCCTACGAGCAGTACTTC. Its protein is CASSQDTGTTGSYEQYF.

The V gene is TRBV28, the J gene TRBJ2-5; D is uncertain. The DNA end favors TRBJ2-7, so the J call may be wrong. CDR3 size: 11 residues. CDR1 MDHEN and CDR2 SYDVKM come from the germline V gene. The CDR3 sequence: CASSQTYEQYF. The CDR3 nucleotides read TGTGCCAGCAGCCAAACCTACGAGCAGTACTTC.

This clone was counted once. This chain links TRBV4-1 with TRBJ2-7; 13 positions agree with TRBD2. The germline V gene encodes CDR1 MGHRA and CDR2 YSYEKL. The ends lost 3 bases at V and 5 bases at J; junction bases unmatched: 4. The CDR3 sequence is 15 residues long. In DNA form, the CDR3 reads TGCGCCAGCAGCCAGCCCGGGACTAGCGGGAACGAGCAGTACTTC. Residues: CASSQPGTSGNEQYF.

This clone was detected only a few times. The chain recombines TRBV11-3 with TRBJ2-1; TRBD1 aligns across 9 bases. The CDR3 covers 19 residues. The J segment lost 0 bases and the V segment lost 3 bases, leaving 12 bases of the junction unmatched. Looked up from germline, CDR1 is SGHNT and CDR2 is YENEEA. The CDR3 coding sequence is TGTGCCAGCAGCTTGGGACAGGGTAAACCAAAGAGCTCCTACAATGAGCAGTTCTTC. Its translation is CASSLGQGKPKSSYNEQFF.

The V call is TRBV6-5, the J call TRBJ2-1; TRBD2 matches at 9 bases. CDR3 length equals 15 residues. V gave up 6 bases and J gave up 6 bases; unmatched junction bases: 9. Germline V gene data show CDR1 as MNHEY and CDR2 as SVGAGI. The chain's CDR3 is CASSRTSGRSNEQFF. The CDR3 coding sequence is TGTGCCAGCAGCCGTACTAGCGGGCGAAGCAATGAGCAGTTCTTC.

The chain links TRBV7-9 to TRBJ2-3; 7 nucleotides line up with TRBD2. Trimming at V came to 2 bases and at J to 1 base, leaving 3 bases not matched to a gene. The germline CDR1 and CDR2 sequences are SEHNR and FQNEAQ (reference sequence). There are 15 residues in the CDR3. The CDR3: CASSLRLAGTDTQYF. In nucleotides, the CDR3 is TGTGCCAGCAGCTTAAGGCTAGCGGGCACAGATACGCAGTATTTT. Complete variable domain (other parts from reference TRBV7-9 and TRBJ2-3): DTGVSQNPRHKITKRGQNVTFRCDPISEHNRLYWYRQTLGQGPEFLTYFQNEAQLEKSRLLSDRFSAERPKGSFSTLEIQRTEQGDSAMYLCASSLRLAGTDTQYFGPGTRLTVL.

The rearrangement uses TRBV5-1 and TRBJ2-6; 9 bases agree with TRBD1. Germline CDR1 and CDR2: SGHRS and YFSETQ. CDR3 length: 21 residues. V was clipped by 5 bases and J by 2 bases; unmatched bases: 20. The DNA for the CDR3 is TGCGCCAGCAGTCGTTACGGAGGGACAGGGTCTACTCCCGCTGGGGCCAACGTCCTGACTTTC. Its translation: CASSRYGGTGSTPAGANVLTF.

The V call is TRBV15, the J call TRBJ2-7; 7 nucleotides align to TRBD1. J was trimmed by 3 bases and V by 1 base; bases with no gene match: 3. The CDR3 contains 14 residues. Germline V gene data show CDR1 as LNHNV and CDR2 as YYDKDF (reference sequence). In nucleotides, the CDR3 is TGTGCCACCAGCAGAGGACAGGGCTTCTACGAGCAGTACTTC. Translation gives CATSRGQGFYEQYF.

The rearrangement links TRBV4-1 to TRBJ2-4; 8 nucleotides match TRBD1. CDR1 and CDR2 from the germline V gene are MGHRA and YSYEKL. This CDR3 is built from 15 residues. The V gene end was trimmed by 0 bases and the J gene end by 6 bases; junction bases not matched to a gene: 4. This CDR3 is CASSQDWDRTNIQYF. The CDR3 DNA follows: TGCGCCAGCAGCCAAGATTGGGACAGGACAAACATTCAGTACTTC.

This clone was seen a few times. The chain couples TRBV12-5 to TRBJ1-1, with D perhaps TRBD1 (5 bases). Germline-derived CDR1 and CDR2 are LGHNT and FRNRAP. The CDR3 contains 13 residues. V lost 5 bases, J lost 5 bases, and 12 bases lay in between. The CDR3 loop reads CASGLHQGTEAFF. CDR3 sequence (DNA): TGTGCTAGTGGTCTCCACCAGGGAACTGAAGCTTTCTTT.

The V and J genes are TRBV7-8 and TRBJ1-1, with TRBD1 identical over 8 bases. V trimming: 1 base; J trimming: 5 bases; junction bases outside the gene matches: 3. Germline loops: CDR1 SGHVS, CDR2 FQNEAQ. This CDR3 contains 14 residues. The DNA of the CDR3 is TGTGCCAGCAGCTTAGTCCAGGGGGCAACTGAAGCTTTCTTT. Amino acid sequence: CASSLVQGATEAFF.

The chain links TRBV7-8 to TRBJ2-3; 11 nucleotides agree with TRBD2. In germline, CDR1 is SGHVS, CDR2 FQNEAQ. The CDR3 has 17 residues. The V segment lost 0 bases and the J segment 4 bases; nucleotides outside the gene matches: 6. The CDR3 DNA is TGTGCCAGCAGCTTAGCACTAGCGGGAGAGTACCCAGATACGCAGTATTTT. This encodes CASSLALAGEYPDTQYF.

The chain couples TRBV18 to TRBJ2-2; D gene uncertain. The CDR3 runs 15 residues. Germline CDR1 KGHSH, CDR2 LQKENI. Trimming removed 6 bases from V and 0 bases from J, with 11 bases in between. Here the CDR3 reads CASSLQLANTGELFF. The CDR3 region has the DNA TGTGCCAGCTCGTTACAGCTCGCGAACACCGGGGAGCTGTTTTTT.

CDR3 nucleotides: TGTGCCAGCAGCTTAGGGGGGGACTACACCTACAATGAGCAGTTCTTC. Translation gives CASSLGGDYTYNEQFF. V is TRBV7-8 and J is TRBJ2-1; 7 bases agree with TRBD2. The CDR3 runs to 16 residues. From germline, CDR1 is SGHVS and CDR2 FQNEAQ. V dropped 1 base and J dropped 2; count of bases not matched to a gene: 5.

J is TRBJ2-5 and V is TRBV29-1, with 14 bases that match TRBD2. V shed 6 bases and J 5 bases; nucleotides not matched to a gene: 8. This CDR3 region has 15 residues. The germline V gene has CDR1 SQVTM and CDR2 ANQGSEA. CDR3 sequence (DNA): TGCAGCGTGGGGACTAGCGGGAGAGTAGGGGAGACCCAGTACTTC. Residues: CSVGTSGRVGETQYF.

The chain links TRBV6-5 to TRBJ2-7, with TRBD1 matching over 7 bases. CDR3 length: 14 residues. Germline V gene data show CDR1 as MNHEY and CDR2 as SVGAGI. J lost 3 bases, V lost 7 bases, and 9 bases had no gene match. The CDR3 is CASKRTGSDYEQYF. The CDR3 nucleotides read TGTGCCAGCAAAAGGACAGGATCGGACTACGAGCAGTACTTC.

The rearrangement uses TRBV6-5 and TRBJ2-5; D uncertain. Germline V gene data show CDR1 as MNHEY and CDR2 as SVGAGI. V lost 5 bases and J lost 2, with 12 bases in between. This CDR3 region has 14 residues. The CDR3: CASSDTVEQETQYF. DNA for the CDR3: TGTGCCAGCAGTGATACAGTGGAGCAAGAGACCCAGTACTTC.

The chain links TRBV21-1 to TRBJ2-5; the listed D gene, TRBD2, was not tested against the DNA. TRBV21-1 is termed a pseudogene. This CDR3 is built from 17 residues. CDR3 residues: CASSKKRREWYQETQYF. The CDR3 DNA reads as TGTGCCAGCAGCAAAAAGCGGCGGGAGTGGTACCAAGAGACCCAGTACTTC.

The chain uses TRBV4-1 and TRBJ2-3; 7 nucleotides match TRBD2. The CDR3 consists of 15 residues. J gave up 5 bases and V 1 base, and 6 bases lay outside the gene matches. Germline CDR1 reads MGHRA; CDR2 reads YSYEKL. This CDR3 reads CASSQGTGGRDTQYF. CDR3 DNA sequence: TGCGCCAGCAGCCAAGGAACGGGAGGTCGAGATACGCAGTATTTT.

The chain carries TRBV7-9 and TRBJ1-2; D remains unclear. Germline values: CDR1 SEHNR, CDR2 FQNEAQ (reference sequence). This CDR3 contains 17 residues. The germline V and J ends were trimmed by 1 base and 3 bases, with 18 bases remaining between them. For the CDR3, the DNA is TGTGCCAGCAGCTTAGTTCCCTACGGAGATTCGTACTATGGCTACACCTTC. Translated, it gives CASSLVPYGDSYYGYTF.

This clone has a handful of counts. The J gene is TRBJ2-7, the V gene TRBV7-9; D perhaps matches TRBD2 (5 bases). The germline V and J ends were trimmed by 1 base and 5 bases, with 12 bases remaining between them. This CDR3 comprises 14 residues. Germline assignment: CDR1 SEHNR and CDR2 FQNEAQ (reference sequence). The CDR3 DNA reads TGTGCCAGCAGCTTAGAGGCGGGCGTCGACGAGCAGTACTTC. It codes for CASSLEAGVDEQYF.

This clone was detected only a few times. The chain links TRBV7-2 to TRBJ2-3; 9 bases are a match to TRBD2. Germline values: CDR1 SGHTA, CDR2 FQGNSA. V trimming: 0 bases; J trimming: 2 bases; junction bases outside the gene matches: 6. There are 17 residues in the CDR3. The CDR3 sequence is CASSLASGSTTTDTQYF. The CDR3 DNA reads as TGTGCCAGCAGCTTAGCTAGCGGGAGCACTACCACAGATACGCAGTATTTT.

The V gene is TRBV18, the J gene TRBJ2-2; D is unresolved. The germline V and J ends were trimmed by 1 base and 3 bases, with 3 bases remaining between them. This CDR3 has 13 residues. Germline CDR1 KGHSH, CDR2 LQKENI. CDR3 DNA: TGTGCCAGCTCACCACGGGACACCGGGGAGCTGTTTTTT. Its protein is CASSPRDTGELFF. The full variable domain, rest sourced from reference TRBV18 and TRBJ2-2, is NAGVMQNPRHLVRRRGQEARLRCSPMKGHSHVYWYRQLPEEGLKFMVYLQKENIIDESGMPKERFSAEFPKEGPSILRIQQVVRGDSAAYFCASSPRDTGELFFGEGSRLTVL.

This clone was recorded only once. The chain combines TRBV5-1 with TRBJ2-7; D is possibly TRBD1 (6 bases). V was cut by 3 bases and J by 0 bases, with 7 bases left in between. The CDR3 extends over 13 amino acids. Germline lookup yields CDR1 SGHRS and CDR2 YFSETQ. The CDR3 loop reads CASSSDSSYEQYF. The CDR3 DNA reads TGCGCCAGCAGCTCGGACAGCTCCTACGAGCAGTACTTC.

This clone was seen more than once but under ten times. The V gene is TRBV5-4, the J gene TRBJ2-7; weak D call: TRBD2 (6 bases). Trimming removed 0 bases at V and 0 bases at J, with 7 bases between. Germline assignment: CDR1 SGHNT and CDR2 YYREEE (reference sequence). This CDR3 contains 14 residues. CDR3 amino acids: CASSLGGDSYEQYF. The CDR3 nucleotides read TGTGCCAGCAGCTTGGGGGGGGACTCCTACGAGCAGTACTTC.

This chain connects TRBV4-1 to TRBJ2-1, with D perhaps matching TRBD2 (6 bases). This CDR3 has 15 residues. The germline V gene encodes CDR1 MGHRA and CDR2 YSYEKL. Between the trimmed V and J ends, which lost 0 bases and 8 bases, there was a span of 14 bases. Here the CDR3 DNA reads TGCGCCAGCAGCCAAGATGGAACTTGGGACTATGAGCAGTTCTTC. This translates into CASSQDGTWDYEQFF.

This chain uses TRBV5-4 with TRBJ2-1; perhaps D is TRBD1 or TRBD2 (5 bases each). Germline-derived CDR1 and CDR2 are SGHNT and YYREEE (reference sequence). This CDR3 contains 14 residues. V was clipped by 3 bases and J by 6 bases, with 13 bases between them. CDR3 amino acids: CASSYRDRSNEQFF. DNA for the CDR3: TGTGCCAGCAGCTACCGGGACCGGAGCAATGAGCAGTTCTTC.